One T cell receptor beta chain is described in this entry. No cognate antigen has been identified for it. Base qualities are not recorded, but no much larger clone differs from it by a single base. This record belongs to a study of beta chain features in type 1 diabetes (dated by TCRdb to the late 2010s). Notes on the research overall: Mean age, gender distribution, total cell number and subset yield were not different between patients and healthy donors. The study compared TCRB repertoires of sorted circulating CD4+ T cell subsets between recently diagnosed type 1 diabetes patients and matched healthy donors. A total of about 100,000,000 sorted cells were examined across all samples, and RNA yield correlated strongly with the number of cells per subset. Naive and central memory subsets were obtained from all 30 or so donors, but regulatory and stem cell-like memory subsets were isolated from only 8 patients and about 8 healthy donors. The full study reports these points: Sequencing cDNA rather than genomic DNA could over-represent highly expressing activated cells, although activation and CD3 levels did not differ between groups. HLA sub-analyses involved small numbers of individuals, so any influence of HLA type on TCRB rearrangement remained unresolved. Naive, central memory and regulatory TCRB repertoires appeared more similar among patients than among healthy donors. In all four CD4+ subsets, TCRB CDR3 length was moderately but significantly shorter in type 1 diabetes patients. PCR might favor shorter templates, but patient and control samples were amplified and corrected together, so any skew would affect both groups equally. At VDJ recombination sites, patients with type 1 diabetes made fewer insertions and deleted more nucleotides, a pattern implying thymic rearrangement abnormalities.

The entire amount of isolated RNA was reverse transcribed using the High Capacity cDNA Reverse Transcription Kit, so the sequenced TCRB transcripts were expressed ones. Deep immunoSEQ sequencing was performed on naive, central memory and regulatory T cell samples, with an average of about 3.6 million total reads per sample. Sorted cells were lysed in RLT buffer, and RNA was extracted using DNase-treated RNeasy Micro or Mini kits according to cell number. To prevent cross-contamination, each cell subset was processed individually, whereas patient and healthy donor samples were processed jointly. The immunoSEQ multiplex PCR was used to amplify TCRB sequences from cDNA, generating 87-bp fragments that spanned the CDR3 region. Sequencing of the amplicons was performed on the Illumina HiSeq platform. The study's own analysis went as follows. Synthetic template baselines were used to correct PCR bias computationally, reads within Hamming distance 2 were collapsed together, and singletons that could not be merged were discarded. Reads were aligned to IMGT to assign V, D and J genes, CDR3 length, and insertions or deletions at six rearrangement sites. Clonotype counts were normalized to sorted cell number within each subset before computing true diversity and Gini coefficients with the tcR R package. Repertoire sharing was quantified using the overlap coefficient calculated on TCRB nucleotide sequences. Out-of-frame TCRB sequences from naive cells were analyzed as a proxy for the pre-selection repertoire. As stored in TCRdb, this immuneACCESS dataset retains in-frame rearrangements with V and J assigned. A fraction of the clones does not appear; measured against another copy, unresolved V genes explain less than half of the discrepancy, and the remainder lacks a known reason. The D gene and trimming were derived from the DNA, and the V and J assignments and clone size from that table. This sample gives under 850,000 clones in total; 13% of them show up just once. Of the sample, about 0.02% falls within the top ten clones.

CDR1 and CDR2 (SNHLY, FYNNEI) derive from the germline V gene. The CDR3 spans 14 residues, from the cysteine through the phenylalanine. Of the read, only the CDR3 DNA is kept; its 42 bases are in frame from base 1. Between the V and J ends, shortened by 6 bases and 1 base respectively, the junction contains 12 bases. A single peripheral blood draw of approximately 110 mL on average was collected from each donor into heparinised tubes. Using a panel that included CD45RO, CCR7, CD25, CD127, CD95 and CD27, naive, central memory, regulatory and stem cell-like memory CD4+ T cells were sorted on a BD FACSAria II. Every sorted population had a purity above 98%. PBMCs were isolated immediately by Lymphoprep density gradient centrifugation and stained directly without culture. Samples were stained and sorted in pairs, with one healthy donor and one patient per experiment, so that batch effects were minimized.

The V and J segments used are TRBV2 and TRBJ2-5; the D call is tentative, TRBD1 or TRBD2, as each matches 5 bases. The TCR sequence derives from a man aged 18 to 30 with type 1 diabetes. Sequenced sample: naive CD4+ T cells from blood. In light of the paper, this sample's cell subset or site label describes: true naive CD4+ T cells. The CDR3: CASRPPGTQETQYF. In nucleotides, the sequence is TGTGCCAGCAGACCTCCAGGGACCCAAGAGACCCAGTACTTC. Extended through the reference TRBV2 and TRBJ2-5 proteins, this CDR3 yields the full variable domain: EPEVTQTPSHQVTQMGQEVILRCVPISNHLYFYWYRQILGQKVEFLVSFYNNEISEKSEIFDDQFSVERPDGSNFTLKIRSTKLEDSAMYFCASRPPGTQETQYFGPGTRLLVL.